The 12 T cell receptor beta chains listed next were all sequenced from one sample in a study of Graves' ophthalmopathy and Graves' hyperthyroidism. As the template, RNA transcripts were used to amplify TCR beta CDR3 regions. First-round RT-PCR with HTBI primers preceded a second-round multiplex PCR. TCRdb reprocessed the multiplex PCR reads with MiXCR, giving one entry per CDR3 protein. This table holds 200,000 to 300,000 distinct CDR3 sequences, around 42% found once. Material: peripheral blood. The source of these receptors is an adult man with Graves' ophthalmopathy.

This chain links TRBV12-3 or TRBV12-4 with TRBJ2-2; 11 positions match TRBD1. The V and J ends lost 1 base and 7 bases, in that order; junction bases with no gene match: 2. This CDR3 contains 15 residues. This chain's CDR3 is CASSLGTGGIGELFF. DNA of the CDR3: TGTGCCAGCAGTTTAGGGACAGGGGGCATCGGGGAGCTGTTTTTT.

This rearrangement joins TRBV11-2 to TRBJ1-5, with a weak D call TRBD1 (5 bases). Germline V lookup: CDR1 SGHAT, CDR2 FQNNGV. The CDR3 loop spans 16 amino acids. Between the trimmed V and J ends, which lost 6 bases and 5 bases, there was a span of 20 bases. CDR3 protein: CASSEGRWAGHQPQHF. The CDR3 DNA is TGTGCCAGCAGTGAAGGGCGCTGGGCGGGGCATCAGCCCCAGCATTTT.

The CDR3 loop reads CATSRQSKEGYTF. CDR3 coding DNA: TGTGCCACCAGCAGACAAAGTAAAGAAGGCTACACCTTC. V gene TRBV15 combines with J gene TRBJ1-2; D is ambiguous. The germline CDR1 and CDR2 sequences are LNHNV and YYDKDF (reference sequence). The CDR3 is 13 amino acids. Between the trimmed V and J ends, which lost 2 bases and 8 bases, there was a span of 12 bases. Variable domain in full (rest from reference TRBV15 and TRBJ1-2): DAMVIQNPRYQVTQFGKPVTLSCSQTLNHNVMYWYQQKSSQAPKLLFHYYDKDFNNEADTPDNFQSRRPNTSFCFLDIRSPGLGDTAMYLCATSRQSKEGYTFGSGTRLTVV.

The chain is built from TRBV2 and TRBJ1-2, with D tentatively TRBD1 (5 bases). The CDR3 has 13 amino acids. Between the trimmed V and J ends, which lost 7 bases and 8 bases, there was a span of 17 bases. Germline-derived CDR1 and CDR2 are SNHLY and FYNNEI. The CDR3 here is CASTPSWGSGYTF. In nucleotides, the CDR3 is TGTGCCAGCACGCCTTCTTGGGGGTCAGGCTACACCTTC.

V gene TRBV11-2 combines with J gene TRBJ2-7; D might be TRBD1 (6 bases). This CDR3 spans 15 amino acids. The germline gives CDR1 SGHAT, CDR2 FQNNGV. Between the trimmed V and J ends, which lost 1 base and 3 bases, there was a span of 13 bases. The CDR3 protein is CASSLGRRGNYEQYF. The CDR3 DNA reads TGTGCCAGCAGCTTAGGGCGCAGGGGAAACTACGAGCAGTACTTC. Complete variable domain (other parts from reference TRBV11-2 and TRBJ2-7): EAGVAQSPRYKIIEKRQSVAFWCNPISGHATLYWYQQILGQGPKLLIQFQNNGVVDDSQLPKDRFSAERLKGVDSTLKIQPAKLEDSAVYLCASSLGRRGNYEQYFGPGTRLTVT.

This clonotype was seen repeatedly, ten times or more. The J gene is TRBJ2-6, the V gene TRBV15, with a weak D call TRBD1 (5 bases). V gave up 1 base and J gave up 0 bases, with 10 bases separating them. The V gene's germline CDR1 is LNHNV and CDR2 YYDKDF (reference sequence). The CDR3 covers 17 residues. CDR3 bases: TGTGCCACCAGCAGAGGACAGAGACCCTCTGGGGCCAACGTCCTGACTTTC. Its protein is CATSRGQRPSGANVLTF.

This clonotype was seen a single time. J is TRBJ2-7 and V is TRBV11-2; unclear D gene. CDR3 length equals 15 residues. CDR1 SGHAT and CDR2 FQNNGV come from the germline V gene. The V gene lost 1 base and the J gene lost 0 bases, with 10 bases spanning the gap. The CDR3 protein is CASSLAARYSYEQYF. The CDR3 DNA reads as TGTGCCAGCAGCTTAGCGGCGCGGTACTCCTACGAGCAGTACTTC.

This chain connects TRBV5-8 to TRBJ2-5; 7 nucleotides align to TRBD2. With 5 bases clipped from V and 5 bases from J, the junction kept 12 bases outside the gene matches. The CDR3 totals 15 residues. Germline values: CDR1 SGHTS, CDR2 YDEGEE. The CDR3 sequence: CASRNVWGGGETQYF. CDR3 nucleotides: TGTGCCAGCAGAAACGTCTGGGGGGGGGGTGAGACCCAGTACTTC. The variable domain in full, with the rest retrieved from reference TRBV5-8 and TRBJ2-5, is EAGVTQSPTHLIKTRGQQATLRCSPISGHTSVYWYQQALGLGLQFLLWYDEGEERNRGNFPPRFSGRQFPNYSSELNVNALELEDSALYLCASRNVWGGGETQYFGPGTRLLVL.

This sequence joins TRBV9 and TRBJ2-7; the D call may be TRBD1 or TRBD2 (6 bases each). The germline V and J ends were trimmed by 0 bases and 2 bases, with 12 bases remaining between them. The CDR3 runs 15 residues. The germline V gene has CDR1 SGDLS and CDR2 YYNGEE. The CDR3 is CASSVEGGGPYEQYF. The CDR3 coding sequence is TGTGCCAGCAGCGTAGAGGGGGGAGGACCCTACGAGCAGTACTTC. The full variable domain, its missing parts supplied by reference TRBV9 and TRBJ2-7, is DSGVTQTPKHLITATGQRVTLRCSPRSGDLSVYWYQQSLDQGLQFLIQYYNGEERAKGNILERFSAQQFPDLHSELNLSSLELGDSALYFCASSVEGGGPYEQYFGPGTRLTVT.

In the case of this clonotype: An end of the junction does not agree with germline; a read error may underlie this. The chain has TRBV10-3 and TRBJ2-7; weak D call: TRBD2 (6 bases). The CDR3 is 14 residues long. Germline CDR1 ENHRY, CDR2 SYGVKD. In nucleotides, the CDR3 is TGTGCCAGCAGTTTGGGCGGAGGGACCTACGAGCAGTACTTC. Protein product: CASSLGGGTYEQYF.

This clonotype appeared a few times. The gene calls are TRBV12-3 or TRBV12-4 and TRBJ1-1; D gene ambiguous. V was clipped by 6 bases and J by 1 base, with 12 bases between them. This CDR3 contains 14 residues. The CDR3 sequence: CASSFGGKNTEAFF. In nucleotides, the CDR3 is TGTGCCAGCAGCTTCGGAGGGAAGAACACTGAAGCTTTCTTT.

This clonotype was detected many times. V gene TRBV20-1 combines with J gene TRBJ1-2; 9 bases match TRBD1. Germline V gene data show CDR1 as DFQATT and CDR2 as SNEGSKA (reference sequence). V lost 3 bases to trimming and J lost 4 bases; unmatched junction nucleotides: 3. The CDR3 consists of 13 residues. CDR3 in amino acids: CSASNRGLYGYTF. The DNA of the CDR3 is TGCAGTGCTAGTAACAGGGGGCTCTATGGCTACACCTTC.